This paragraph covers one T cell receptor beta chain sequence. The sample originates from a study of blood T cell repertoires in COVID-19. Study at large: Italy, Spain and the United States were the sources of the convalescent and acute COVID-19 samples. PBMCs, B-cell-depleted T cells, or T cells were the source of the cDNA or gDNA that made up the material.

In the authors' workflow: Counts of nucleated cells, estimated from reference gene primer amplification, were obtained. Clones were sequenced by immunoSEQ multiplex PCR, and TCRdb holds only the in-frame ones, with some missing. V and J calls and clone size come straight from that table; D and trimming were deduced from the DNA. The table has 70,000 to 75,000 clones, around 80% seen once. This clonotype was sampled from a man aged 60 to 69 with active or convalescent COVID-19. The sample comprised peripheral blood.

The CDR3 region has the DNA TGTGCCTGGAGTGGAGACAGGAGTAATGAAAAACTGTTTTTT. Its translation is CAWSGDRSNEKLFF. This chain uses TRBV30 with TRBJ1-4; tentative D call: TRBD1 (6 bases). This CDR3 is built from 14 residues. Trimming took off 1 base at V and 4 bases at J, with 10 bases between the two ends. Germline CDR1 is GTSNPN and CDR2 is SVGIG (reference sequence).